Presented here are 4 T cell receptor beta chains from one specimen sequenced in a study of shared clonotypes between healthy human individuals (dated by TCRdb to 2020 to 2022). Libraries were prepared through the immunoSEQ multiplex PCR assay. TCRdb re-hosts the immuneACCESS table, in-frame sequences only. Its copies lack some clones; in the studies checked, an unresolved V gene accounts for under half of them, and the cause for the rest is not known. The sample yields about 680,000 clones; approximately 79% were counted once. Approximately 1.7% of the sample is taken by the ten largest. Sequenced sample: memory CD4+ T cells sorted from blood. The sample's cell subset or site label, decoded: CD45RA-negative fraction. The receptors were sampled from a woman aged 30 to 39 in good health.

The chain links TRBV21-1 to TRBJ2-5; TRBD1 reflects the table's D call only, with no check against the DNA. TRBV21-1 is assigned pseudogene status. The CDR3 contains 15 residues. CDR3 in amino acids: CASSSAGGTAQTQYF. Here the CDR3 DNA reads TGTGCCAGCAGCAGCGCAGGGGGCACGGCGCAGACCCAGTACTTC.

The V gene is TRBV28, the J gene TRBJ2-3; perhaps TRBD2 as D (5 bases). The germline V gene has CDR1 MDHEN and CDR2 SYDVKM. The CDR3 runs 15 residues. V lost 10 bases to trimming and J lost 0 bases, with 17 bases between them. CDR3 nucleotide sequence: TGTGCCACACTAGGATTCGGAAGGAGCACAGATACGCAGTATTTT. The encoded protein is CATLGFGRSTDTQYF.

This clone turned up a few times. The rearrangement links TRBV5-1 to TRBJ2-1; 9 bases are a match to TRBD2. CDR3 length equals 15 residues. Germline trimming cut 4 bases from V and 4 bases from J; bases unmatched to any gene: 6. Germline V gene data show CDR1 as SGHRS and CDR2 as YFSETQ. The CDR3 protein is CASSTVAGAYNEQFF. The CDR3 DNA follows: TGCGCCAGCAGCACCGTAGCGGGAGCTTACAATGAGCAGTTCTTC.

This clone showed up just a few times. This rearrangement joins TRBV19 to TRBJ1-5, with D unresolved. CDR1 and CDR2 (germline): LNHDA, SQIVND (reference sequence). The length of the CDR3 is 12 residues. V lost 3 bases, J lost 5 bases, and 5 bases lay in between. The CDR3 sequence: CASSIVDQPQHF. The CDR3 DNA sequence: TGTGCCAGTAGTATCGTGGATCAGCCCCAGCATTTT.